Reported below is one TCR beta chain. What it binds is unknown. Treatment reported: about 20 received Ad26.COV2.S at low or high dose, single or two shots; several received placebo; per-sample allocation not given. Samples were taken on day 63 after the first vaccine or placebo injection. An adult donor aged 18-55 years was enrolled in Boston. Sequenced by immunoSEQ multiplex PCR; TCRdb stores in-frame clones only, minus some. The sample lists 300,000 to 350,000 clones, approximately 86% occurring once. This entry comes from a study of Ad26.COV2.S vaccination and SARS-CoV-2 variants. Study-wide background: A COV1001 Ad26.COV2.S trial-arm participant provided the sample. Intramuscularly, Ad26.COV2.S was given either once or twice, 56 days apart.

Findings and caveats of the study: Substantial breadth was reported for post-vaccination spike-specific CD8+ and CD4+ T cells.

The starting material was peripheral blood, obtained in a trial of Ad26.COV2.S vaccine versus placebo. This receptor was taken from a person aged 18-65 years who received the Ad26.COV2.S COVID-19 vaccine or a placebo.

As DNA, the CDR3 is TGCGCCAGCAGCAGACCTGCGGGACAGGGATTCTCAGATACGCAGTATTTT. This translates into CASSRPAGQGFSDTQYF. The gene calls are TRBV5-1 and TRBJ2-3; 9 nucleotides line up with TRBD1. The junction had 13 bases not matched to a gene; V was cut back by 4 bases and J by 4 bases. The CDR3 extends over 17 amino acids. The germline CDR1 and CDR2 sequences are SGHRS and YFSETQ.